This T cell receptor beta chain was recovered during a study of blood T cell repertoires in COVID-19. Study-level information: The United States, Italy and Spain provided the acute and convalescent COVID-19 samples. Sources were T cells, B-cell-depleted T cells, or PBMCs; the material itself was cDNA or gDNA.

Seattle's enrolled individuals joined amid active infection and were then monitored longitudinally. Original data processing: Estimates of nucleated cell counts were drawn from the amplification of reference gene primers. Sequencing used immunoSEQ multiplex PCR; TCRdb keeps in-frame clones, though not all of them. V, J and clone size are taken as reported in that table, and D and trimming were inferred from the DNA itself. The repertoire holds 150,000 to 250,000 clones, with 70% to 80% as singletons. CDR1 is MNHEY and CDR2 is SVGAGI in the germline V gene. V dropped 4 bases and J dropped 8; count of bases not matched to a gene: 12. The CDR3 covers 16 residues.

The TCR comes from a woman aged 35 to 49 with COVID-19, enrolled during active disease. The chain employs TRBV6-5 and TRBJ1-2; 11 bases line up with TRBD1. The sequenced sample was peripheral blood. CDR3 DNA: TGTGCCAGCAGTTTCCGTCGGACAGGGGGCATAGAGGGCTACACCTTC. Its protein is CASSFRRTGGIEGYTF.